These 2 T cell receptor beta chains were sequenced from one sample in a study of T-cell reconstitution after alpha-beta-depleted transplantation in children. Preparation of the TCRbeta library was carried out with unique molecular identifiers. TCRdb redid the calling of the PCR reads with MiXCR, one entry per CDR3 protein. Of about 490,000 distinct CDR3 sequences listed, about 10% were seen once; the top ten hold 2% to 2.5%. Specimen: PBMCs, collected before TCRalphabeta/CD19-depleted stem cell transplant. The receptors here all came from a child aged 2-15 years with inherited bone marrow failure, due to receive a stem cell transplant.

V gene TRBV19 combines with J gene TRBJ2-1; TRBD2 matches at 8 bases. This CDR3 comprises 16 residues. V gave up 9 bases and J gave up 0 bases; unmatched junction bases: 10. Germline loops: CDR1 LNHDA, CDR2 SQIVND (reference sequence). The CDR3 region is CARLLSGKVSYNEQFF. The CDR3, as DNA: TGTGCCAGACTTCTTAGCGGGAAGGTCTCCTACAATGAGCAGTTCTTC.

This chain joins TRBV28 and TRBJ2-5; TRBD2 might be the D (7 bases). V lost 6 bases and J lost 7, with 12 bases in between. The germline V gene encodes CDR1 MDHEN and CDR2 SYDVKM. The CDR3 extends over 12 amino acids. This CDR3 reads CASRQGGGTQYF. The CDR3 DNA reads TGTGCCAGCAGACAAGGGGGGGGGACCCAGTACTTC. Complete variable domain (other parts from reference TRBV28 and TRBJ2-5): DVKVTQSSRYLVKRTGEKVFLECVQDMDHENMFWYRQDPGLGLRLIYFSYDVKMKEKGDIPEGYSVSREKKERFSLILESASTNQTSMYLCASRQGGGTQYFGPGTRLLVL.